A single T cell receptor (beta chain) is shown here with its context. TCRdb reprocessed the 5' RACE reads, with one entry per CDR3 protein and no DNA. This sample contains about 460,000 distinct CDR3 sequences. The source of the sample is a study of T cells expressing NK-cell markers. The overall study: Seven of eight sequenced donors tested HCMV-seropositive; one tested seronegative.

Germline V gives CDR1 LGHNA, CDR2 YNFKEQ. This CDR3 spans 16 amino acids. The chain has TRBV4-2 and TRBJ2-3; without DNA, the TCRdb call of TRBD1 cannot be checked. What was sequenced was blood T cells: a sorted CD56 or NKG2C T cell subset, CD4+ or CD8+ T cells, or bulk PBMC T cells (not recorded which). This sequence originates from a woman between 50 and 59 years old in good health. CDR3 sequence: CASSQGQGARTDTQYF.